This T cell receptor (beta chain) was sequenced during a study of blood T cell repertoires in COVID-19. Looking at the study overall: Whether acute or convalescent, the COVID-19 samples came from the United States, Italy and Spain. Nucleic acid was either cDNA or gDNA, and it came from T cells, B-cell-depleted T cells, or PBMCs.

This clone was detected a few times. In the original workflow: Amplified reference gene primers provided the basis for estimating nucleated cell counts. Assay used: immunoSEQ multiplex PCR; TCRdb lists only in-frame clones, some missing. V and J calls plus clone size are reproduced from that table; the DNA served to infer D and trimming. The sample lists tens of thousands of clones; over 80% were seen once. The origin of this receptor is a woman over 75 with acute or convalescent COVID-19. The sample was peripheral blood.

The CDR3 is CASSQVAGGGNEQFF. The CDR3 DNA is TGTGCCAGCAGCCAAGTAGCGGGAGGGGGTAATGAGCAGTTCTTC. The chain uses TRBV14 and TRBJ2-1; 11 positions agree with TRBD2. Germline CDR1 reads SGHDN; CDR2 reads FVKESK. V dropped 1 base and J dropped 7; count of bases not matched to a gene: 3. The CDR3 consists of 15 residues. Together with reference TRBV14 and TRBJ2-1, the CDR3 gives the full variable domain: EAGVTQFPSHSVIEKGQTVTLRCDPISGHDNLYWYRRVMGKEIKFLLHFVKESKQDESGMPNNRFLAERTGGTYSTLKVQPAELEDSGVYFCASSQVAGGGNEQFFGPGTRLTVL.